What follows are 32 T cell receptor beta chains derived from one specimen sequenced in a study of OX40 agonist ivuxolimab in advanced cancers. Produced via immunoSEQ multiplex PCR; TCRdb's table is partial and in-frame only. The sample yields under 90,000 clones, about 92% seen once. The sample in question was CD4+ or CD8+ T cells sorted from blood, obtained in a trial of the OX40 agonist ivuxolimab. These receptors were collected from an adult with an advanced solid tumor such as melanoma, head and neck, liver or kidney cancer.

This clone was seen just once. The CDR3: CASTHGDGYTF. The CDR3 DNA is TGTGCCAGCACCCATGGGGATGGCTACACCTTC. J is TRBJ1-2 and V is TRBV7-2; no reliable D call. The V end was cut by 7 bases, the J end by 6 bases, with 9 bases between. The CDR3 covers 11 residues. The germline gives CDR1 SGHTA, CDR2 FQGNSA. Full variable domain (missing parts from reference TRBV7-2 and TRBJ1-2): GAGVSQSPSNKVTEKGKDVELRCDPISGHTALYWYRQSLGQGLEFLIYFQGNSAPDKSGLPSDRFSAERTGGSVSTLTIQRTQQEDSAVYLCASTHGDGYTFGSGTRLTVV.

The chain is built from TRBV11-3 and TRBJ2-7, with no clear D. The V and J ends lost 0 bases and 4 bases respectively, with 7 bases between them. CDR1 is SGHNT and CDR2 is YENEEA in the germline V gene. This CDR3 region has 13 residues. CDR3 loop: CASSLDRRYEQYF. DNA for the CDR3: TGTGCCAGCAGCTTAGATCGACGGTACGAGCAGTACTTC.

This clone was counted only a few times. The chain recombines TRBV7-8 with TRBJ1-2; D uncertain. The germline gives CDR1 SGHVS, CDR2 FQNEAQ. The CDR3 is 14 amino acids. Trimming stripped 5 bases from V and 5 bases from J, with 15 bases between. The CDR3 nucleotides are TGTGCCAGCAGCCCTACAGCCCCTCCGTATGGCTACACCTTC. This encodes CASSPTAPPYGYTF.

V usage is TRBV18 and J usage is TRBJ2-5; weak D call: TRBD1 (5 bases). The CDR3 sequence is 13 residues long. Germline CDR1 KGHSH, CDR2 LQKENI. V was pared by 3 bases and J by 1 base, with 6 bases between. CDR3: CASSPDSQETQYF. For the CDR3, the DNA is TGTGCCAGCTCACCCGACAGCCAAGAGACCCAGTACTTC. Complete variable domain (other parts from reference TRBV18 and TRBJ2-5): NAGVMQNPRHLVRRRGQEARLRCSPMKGHSHVYWYRQLPEEGLKFMVYLQKENIIDESGMPKERFSAEFPKEGPSILRIQQVVRGDSAAYFCASSPDSQETQYFGPGTRLLVL.

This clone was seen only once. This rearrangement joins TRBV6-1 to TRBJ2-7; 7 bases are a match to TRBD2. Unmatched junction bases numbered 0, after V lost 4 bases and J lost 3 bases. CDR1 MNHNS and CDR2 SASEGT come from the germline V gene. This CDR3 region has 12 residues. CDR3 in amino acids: CASSASGYEQYF. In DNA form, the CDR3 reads TGTGCCAGCAGTGCTAGCGGCTACGAGCAGTACTTC.

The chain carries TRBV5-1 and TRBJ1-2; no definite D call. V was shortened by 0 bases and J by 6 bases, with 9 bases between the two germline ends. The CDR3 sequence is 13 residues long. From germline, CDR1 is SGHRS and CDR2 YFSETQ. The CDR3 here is CASSLARGNGYTF. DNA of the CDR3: TGCGCCAGCAGCTTGGCGCGGGGTAATGGCTACACCTTC.

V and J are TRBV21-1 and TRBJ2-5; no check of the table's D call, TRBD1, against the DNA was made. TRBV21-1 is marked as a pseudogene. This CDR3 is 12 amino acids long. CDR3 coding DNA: TGTGTCCCGGGACAGTTACAAGAGACCCAGTACTTC. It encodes CVPGQLQETQYF.

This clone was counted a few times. The CDR3 loop reads CASSLLLAGGPEGAKNIQYF. For the CDR3, the DNA is TGTGCCAGCAGCCTACTCCTAGCGGGGGGGCCCGAGGGGGCCAAAAACATTCAGTACTTC. The chain links TRBV4-2 to TRBJ2-4, with 12 bases that match TRBD2. V lost 4 bases to trimming and J lost 1 base; unmatched junction nucleotides: 14. CDR1 and CDR2 (germline): LGHNA, YNFKEQ. CDR3 length: 20 residues.

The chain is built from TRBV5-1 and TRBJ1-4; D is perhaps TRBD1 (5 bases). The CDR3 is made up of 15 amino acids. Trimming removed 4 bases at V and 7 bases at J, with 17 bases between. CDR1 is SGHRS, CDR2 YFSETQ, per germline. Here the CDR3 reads CASSPPPGDGEKLFF. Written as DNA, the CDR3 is TGCGCCAGCAGCCCGCCCCCCGGGGACGGTGAAAAACTGTTTTTT.

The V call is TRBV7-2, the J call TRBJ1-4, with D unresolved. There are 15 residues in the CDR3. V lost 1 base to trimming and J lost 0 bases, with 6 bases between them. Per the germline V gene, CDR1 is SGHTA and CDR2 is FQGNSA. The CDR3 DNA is TGTGCCAGCAGCTTAGACGGCCCAACTAATGAAAAACTGTTTTTT. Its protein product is CASSLDGPTNEKLFF.

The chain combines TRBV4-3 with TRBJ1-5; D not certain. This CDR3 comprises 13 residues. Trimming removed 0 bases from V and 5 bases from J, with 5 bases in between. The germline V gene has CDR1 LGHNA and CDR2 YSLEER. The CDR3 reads CASSQDRDQPQHF. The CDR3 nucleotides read TGCGCCAGCAGCCAAGATCGGGATCAGCCCCAGCATTTT.

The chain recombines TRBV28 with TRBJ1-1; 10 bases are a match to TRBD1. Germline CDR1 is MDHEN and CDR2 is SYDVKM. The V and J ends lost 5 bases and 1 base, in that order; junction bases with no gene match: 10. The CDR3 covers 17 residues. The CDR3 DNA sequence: TGTGCCAGCAGTCAACCGGGACAGGGGCTAAAGAACACTGAAGCTTTCTTT. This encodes CASSQPGQGLKNTEAFF.

The CDR3: CASSPQGEGGYTF. CDR3 in DNA: TGTGCCAGCAGCCCTCAGGGGGAAGGTGGCTACACCTTC. The V call is TRBV27, the J call TRBJ1-2; 7 nucleotides align to TRBD1. This CDR3 is built from 13 residues. Trimming at V came to 6 bases and at J to 7 bases, leaving 8 bases not matched to a gene. Germline lookup yields CDR1 MNHEY and CDR2 SMNVEV (reference sequence).

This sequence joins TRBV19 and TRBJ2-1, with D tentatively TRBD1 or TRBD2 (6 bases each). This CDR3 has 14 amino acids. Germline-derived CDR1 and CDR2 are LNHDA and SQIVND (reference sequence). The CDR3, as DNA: TGTGCAACTCGGAGGGACACATACTACAATGAGCAGTTCTTC. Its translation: CATRRDTYYNEQFF.

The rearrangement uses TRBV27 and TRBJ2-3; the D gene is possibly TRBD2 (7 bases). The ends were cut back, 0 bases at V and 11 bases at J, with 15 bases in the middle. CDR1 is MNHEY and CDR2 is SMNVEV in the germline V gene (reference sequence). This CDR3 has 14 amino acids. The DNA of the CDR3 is TGTGCCAGCAGTTTATCGGGGGGGGCCGTCCGGCAGTATTTT. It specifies CASSLSGGAVRQYF.

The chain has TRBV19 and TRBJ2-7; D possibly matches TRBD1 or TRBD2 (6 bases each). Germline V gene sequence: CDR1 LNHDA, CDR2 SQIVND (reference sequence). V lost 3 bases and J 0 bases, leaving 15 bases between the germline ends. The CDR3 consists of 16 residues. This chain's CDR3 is CASSISGGLSSYEQYF. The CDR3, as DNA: TGTGCCAGTAGTATTTCCGGGGGCCTAAGCTCCTACGAGCAGTACTTC.

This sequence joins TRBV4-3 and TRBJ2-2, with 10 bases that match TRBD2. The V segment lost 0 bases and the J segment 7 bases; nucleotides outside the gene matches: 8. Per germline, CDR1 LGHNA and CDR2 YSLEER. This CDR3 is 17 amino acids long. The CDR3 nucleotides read TGCGCCAGCAGCCAAGATCCAGCGGGGGGGCGAAACGGGGAGCTGTTTTTT. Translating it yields CASSQDPAGGRNGELFF.

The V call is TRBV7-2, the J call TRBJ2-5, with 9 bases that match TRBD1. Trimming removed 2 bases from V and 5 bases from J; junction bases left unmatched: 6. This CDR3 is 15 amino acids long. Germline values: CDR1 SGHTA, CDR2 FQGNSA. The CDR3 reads CASSLLRDRAETQYF. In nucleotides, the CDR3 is TGTGCCAGCAGCTTACTCAGGGACAGGGCGGAGACCCAGTACTTC.

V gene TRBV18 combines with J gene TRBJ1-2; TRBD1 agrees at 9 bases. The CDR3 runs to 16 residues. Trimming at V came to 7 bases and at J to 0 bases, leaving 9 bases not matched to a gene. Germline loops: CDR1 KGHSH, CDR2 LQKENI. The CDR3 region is CASLSRDRVANYGYTF. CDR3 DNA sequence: TGTGCCAGCTTGTCTCGGGACAGGGTTGCTAACTATGGCTACACCTTC.

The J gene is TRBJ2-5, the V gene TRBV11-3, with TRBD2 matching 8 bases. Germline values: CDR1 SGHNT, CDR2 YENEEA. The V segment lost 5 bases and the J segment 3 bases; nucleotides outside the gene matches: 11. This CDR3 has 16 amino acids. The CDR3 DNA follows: TGTGCCAGCAGCCCCCCCCGGGAGGGCCTGGAAGAGACCCAGTACTTC. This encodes CASSPPREGLEETQYF.

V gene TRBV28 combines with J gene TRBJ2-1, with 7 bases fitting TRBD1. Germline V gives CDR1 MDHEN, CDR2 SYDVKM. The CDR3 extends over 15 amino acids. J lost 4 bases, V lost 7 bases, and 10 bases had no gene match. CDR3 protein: CASTLGGPSYNEQFF. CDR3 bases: TGTGCCAGCACCCTAGGGGGCCCCTCTTACAATGAGCAGTTCTTC.

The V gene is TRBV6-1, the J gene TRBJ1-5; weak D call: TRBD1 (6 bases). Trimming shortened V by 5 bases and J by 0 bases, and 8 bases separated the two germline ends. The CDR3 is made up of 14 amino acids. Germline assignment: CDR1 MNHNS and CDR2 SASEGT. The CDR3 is CASSTDSSNQPQHF. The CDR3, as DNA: TGTGCCAGCAGTACGGACAGTAGCAATCAGCCCCAGCATTTT.

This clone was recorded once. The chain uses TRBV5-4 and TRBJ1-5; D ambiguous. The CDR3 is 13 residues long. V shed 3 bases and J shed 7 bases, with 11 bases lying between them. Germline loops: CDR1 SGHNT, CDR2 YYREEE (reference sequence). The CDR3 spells CASSYDTGQPQHF. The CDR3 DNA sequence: TGTGCCAGCAGCTACGATACGGGACAGCCCCAGCATTTT.

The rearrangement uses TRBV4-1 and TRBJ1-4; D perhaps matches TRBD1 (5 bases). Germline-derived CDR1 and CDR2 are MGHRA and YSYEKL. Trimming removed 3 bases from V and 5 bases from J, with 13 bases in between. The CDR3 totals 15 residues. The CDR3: CASSQAGTANEKLFF. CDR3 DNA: TGCGCCAGCAGCCAGGCCGGGACCGCGAATGAAAAACTGTTTTTT.

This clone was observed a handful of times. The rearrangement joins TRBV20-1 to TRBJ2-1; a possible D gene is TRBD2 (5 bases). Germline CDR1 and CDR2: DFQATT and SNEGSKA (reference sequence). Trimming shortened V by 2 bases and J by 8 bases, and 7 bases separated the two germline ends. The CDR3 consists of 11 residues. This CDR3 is CSARPGYEQFF. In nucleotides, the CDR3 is TGCAGTGCTAGACCGGGGTATGAGCAGTTCTTC.

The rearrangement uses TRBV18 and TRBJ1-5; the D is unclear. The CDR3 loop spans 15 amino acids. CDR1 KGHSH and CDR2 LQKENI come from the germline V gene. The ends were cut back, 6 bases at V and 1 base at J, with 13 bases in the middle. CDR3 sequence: CASSPREMSNQPQHF. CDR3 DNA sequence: TGTGCCAGCTCCCCCCGGGAGATGAGCAATCAGCCCCAGCATTTT.

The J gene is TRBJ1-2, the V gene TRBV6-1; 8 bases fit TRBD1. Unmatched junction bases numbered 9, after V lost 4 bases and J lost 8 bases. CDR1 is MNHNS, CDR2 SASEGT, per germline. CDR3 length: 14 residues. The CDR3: CASSGTGLWGGYTF. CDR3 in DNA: TGTGCCAGCAGTGGGACAGGGCTCTGGGGGGGCTACACCTTC.

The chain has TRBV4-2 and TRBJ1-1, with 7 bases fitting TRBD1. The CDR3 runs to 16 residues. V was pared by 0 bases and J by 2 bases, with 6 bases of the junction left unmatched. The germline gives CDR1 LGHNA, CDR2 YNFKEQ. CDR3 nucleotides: TGTGCCAGCAGCCAAGAAGTCAGGGGGACCAACACTGAAGCTTTCTTT. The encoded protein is CASSQEVRGTNTEAFF.

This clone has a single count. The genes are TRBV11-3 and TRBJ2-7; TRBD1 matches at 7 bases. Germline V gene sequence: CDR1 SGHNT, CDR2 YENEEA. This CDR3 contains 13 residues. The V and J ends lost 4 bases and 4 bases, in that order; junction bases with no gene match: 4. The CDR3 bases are TGTGCCAGCAGCTCGGGACAGAAATACGAGCAGTACTTC. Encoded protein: CASSSGQKYEQYF.

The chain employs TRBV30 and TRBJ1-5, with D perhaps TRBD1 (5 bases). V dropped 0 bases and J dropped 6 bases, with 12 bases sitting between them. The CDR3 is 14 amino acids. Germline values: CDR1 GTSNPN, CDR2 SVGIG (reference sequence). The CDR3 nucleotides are TGTGCCTGGAGTGTAATAGGTGGGGGTCAGCCCCAGCATTTT. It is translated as CAWSVIGGGQPQHF.

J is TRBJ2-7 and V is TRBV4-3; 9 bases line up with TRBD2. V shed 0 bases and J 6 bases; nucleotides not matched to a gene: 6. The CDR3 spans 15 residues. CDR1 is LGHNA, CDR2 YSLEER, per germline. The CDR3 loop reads CASSQDAGGPREQYF. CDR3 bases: TGCGCCAGCAGCCAAGATGCGGGGGGGCCCCGCGAGCAGTACTTC.

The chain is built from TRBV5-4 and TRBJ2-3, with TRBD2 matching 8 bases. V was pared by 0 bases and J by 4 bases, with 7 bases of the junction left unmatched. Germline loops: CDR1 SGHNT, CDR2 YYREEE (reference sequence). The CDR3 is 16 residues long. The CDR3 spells CASSLEGLVLADTQYF. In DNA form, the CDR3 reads TGTGCCAGCAGCTTGGAGGGACTAGTTCTAGCAGATACGCAGTATTTT.